This entry lists 28 T cell receptor beta chains sequenced from one sample in a study of T cells in Graves' hyperthyroidism and ophthalmopathy. Researchers took RNA transcripts and amplified the TCR beta CDR3 regions from them. HTBI primers drove first-round RT-PCR of the TCR CDR3. TCRdb reprocessed the multiplex PCR reads via MiXCR and lists one record per CDR3 protein. In the table there are under 400,000 distinct CDR3 sequences, roughly 20% of which are singletons. The sample consisted of blood. All receptors come from a woman aged 40 to 49 with Graves' ophthalmopathy.

This clonotype showed up many times. The chain joins TRBV30 to TRBJ1-3; the match to TRBD1 covers 9 bases. J was trimmed by 4 bases and V by 6 bases; bases with no gene match: 10. The CDR3 has 15 amino acids. Germline V gene lookup returns CDR1 GTSNPN and CDR2 SVGIG (reference sequence). Here the CDR3 reads CACLPGTGFGNTIYF. The CDR3 nucleotides read TGTGCCTGCCTTCCCGGGACAGGGTTCGGAAACACCATATATTTT.

This clonotype was found many times. The chain joins TRBV14 to TRBJ2-7; TRBD2 aligns across 7 bases. In germline, CDR1 is SGHDN, CDR2 FVKESK. This CDR3 is 13 amino acids long. Trimming took 4 bases from V and 1 from J; bases not matched to a gene: 1. CDR3 nucleotide sequence: TGTGCCAGCAGCCGAGCGGGATCCTACGAGCAGTACTTC. Protein product: CASSRAGSYEQYF.

This clonotype was found many times. V usage is TRBV2 and J usage is TRBJ1-6, with TRBD1 matching over 12 bases. Per the germline V gene, CDR1 is SNHLY and CDR2 is FYNNEI. This CDR3 has 13 amino acids. V lost 8 bases to trimming and J lost 10 bases; unmatched junction nucleotides: 3. CDR3 loop: CASAGTGGSPLHF. Here the CDR3 DNA reads TGTGCCAGCGCCGGGACAGGGGGCTCACCCCTCCACTTT.

About this clonotype: Being one base from a much bigger clone, this may be a read error. The chain couples TRBV19 to TRBJ2-7; tentative D call: TRBD1 (6 bases). With 3 bases removed from V and 3 bases from J, the gap between germline ends came to 15 bases. Germline-derived CDR1 and CDR2 are LNHDA and SQIVND (reference sequence). The CDR3 contains 15 residues. The CDR3 here is CASSMEGTPNYEQYF. In nucleotides, the CDR3 is TGTGCCAGTAGTATGGAAGGGACACCCAACTACGAGCAGTACTTC.

V and J are TRBV15 and TRBJ2-1, with D possibly matching TRBD2 (5 bases). Trimming pared 0 bases from V and 4 bases from J, leaving 19 bases between. This CDR3 spans 18 amino acids. In germline, CDR1 is LNHNV, CDR2 YYDKDF (reference sequence). The DNA of the CDR3 is TGTGCCACCAGCAGAGATACTGGAGCGGCCGCCGGGTACAATGAGCAGTTCTTC. Encoded protein: CATSRDTGAAAGYNEQFF.

This clonotype was seen ten or more times. The CDR3: CASSFQGSFIEQYF. For the CDR3, the DNA is TGTGCCAGCAGCTTCCAAGGTTCCTTTATAGAGCAGTACTTC. The genes are TRBV11-2 and TRBJ2-7; D ambiguous. CDR3 length: 14 residues. From germline, CDR1 is SGHAT and CDR2 FQNNGV. V lost 3 bases and J lost 7, with 16 bases in between.

The gene calls are TRBV2 and TRBJ1-2; 12 nucleotides agree with TRBD1. This CDR3 has 15 amino acids. V lost 6 bases to trimming and J lost 4 bases; unmatched junction nucleotides: 6. Germline V CDR1 and CDR2: SNHLY, FYNNEI. CDR3 loop: CASRAGTGGAYGYTF. The DNA for the CDR3 is TGTGCCAGCAGGGCCGGGACAGGGGGCGCCTATGGCTACACCTTC.

J is TRBJ2-7 and V is TRBV9; the D is unclear. Germline lookup yields CDR1 SGDLS and CDR2 YYNGEE. The CDR3 loop spans 15 amino acids. Trimming left V 3 bases short and J 0 bases short, with 13 bases between. The CDR3: CASSENPGHSYEQYF. The CDR3 region has the DNA TGTGCCAGCAGCGAGAATCCGGGCCACTCCTACGAGCAGTACTTC.

This clonotype was found many times. The V and J genes are TRBV25-1 and TRBJ2-5, with 9 nucleotides matching TRBD1. The V and J ends lost 5 bases and 3 bases, in that order; junction bases with no gene match: 7. Germline CDR1 and CDR2: MGHDK and SYGVNS. The CDR3 spans 15 residues. The CDR3 loop is CASSRPGQGKETQYF. Here the CDR3 DNA reads TGTGCCAGCAGTAGGCCGGGACAGGGAAAAGAGACCCAGTACTTC.

J is TRBJ2-6 and V is TRBV12-3 or TRBV12-4, with D unclear. Trimming removed 3 bases at V and 1 base at J, with 7 bases between. The CDR3 loop spans 15 amino acids. The CDR3 nucleotides are TGTGCCAGCAGTTTTTCAGTTTCTGGGGCCAACGTCCTGACTTTC. Translated: CASSFSVSGANVLTF.

As for this clonotype: A clone one base away is much larger, so this may be a read error. CDR3 nucleotide sequence: TGTGCCAGCGTCGGGATCTCCTACGAGCAGTACTTC. Its protein is CASVGISYEQYF. The chain joins TRBV6-1 to TRBJ2-7; a possible D gene is TRBD2 (5 bases). The CDR3 consists of 12 residues. Germline CDR1 is MNHNS and CDR2 is SASEGT. Trimming cost V 8 bases and J 0 bases, with 8 bases left between them.

This clonotype was counted at least ten times. The chain combines TRBV4-1 with TRBJ2-5; no reliable D call. Germline CDR1 reads MGHRA; CDR2 reads YSYEKL. The V and J ends lost 1 base and 5 bases respectively, with 8 bases between them. The CDR3 sequence is 13 residues long. CDR3 residues: CASSQGPLETQYF. The CDR3 DNA reads TGCGCCAGCAGCCAAGGTCCACTGGAGACCCAGTACTTC.

This clonotype has at least ten counts. The chain has TRBV28 and TRBJ2-7; the D gene is possibly TRBD1 (6 bases). This CDR3 has 14 residues. The V gene lost 5 bases and the J gene lost 3 bases, with 14 bases spanning the gap. CDR1 is MDHEN, CDR2 SYDVKM, per germline. The CDR3 DNA sequence: TGTGCCAGCAGTCCCGCGACAGGCCTCTACGAGCAGTACTTC. Translated: CASSPATGLYEQYF. Combining the CDR3 with reference TRBV28 and TRBJ2-7 gives the whole variable domain DVKVTQSSRYLVKRTGEKVFLECVQDMDHENMFWYRQDPGLGLRLIYFSYDVKMKEKGDIPEGYSVSREKKERFSLILESASTNQTSMYLCASSPATGLYEQYFGPGTRLTVT.

This clonotype was counted many times. The gene calls are TRBV12-3 or TRBV12-4 and TRBJ2-7, with no clear D. Trimming stripped 6 bases from V and 0 bases from J, with 6 bases between. The CDR3 loop spans 12 amino acids. In nucleotides, the CDR3 is TGTGCCAGCAGCCCAGGCTCCTACGAGCAGTACTTC. Translating it yields CASSPGSYEQYF.

This chain links TRBV20-1 with TRBJ2-7; the match to TRBD2 covers 12 bases. The V and J ends lost 5 bases and 5 bases, in that order; junction bases with no gene match: 13. Per germline, CDR1 DFQATT and CDR2 SNEGSKA (reference sequence). There are 16 residues in the CDR3. CDR3: CSAPHPTSGSTNEQYF. CDR3 sequence (DNA): TGCAGTGCTCCTCACCCGACTAGCGGGAGTACAAACGAGCAGTACTTC.

The sample holds many counts of this clonotype. This rearrangement joins TRBV11-2 to TRBJ2-4, with D hard to call. V was trimmed by 6 bases and J by 2 bases, leaving 14 bases between them. Germline V gives CDR1 SGHAT, CDR2 FQNNGV. The CDR3 spans 15 residues. The CDR3 DNA sequence: TGTGCCAGCAGTCATACAGAGACTTCCAAAAACATTCAGTACTTC. As protein: CASSHTETSKNIQYF.

This clonotype has at least ten counts. The rearrangement uses TRBV19 and TRBJ2-6; tentative D call: TRBD1 (5 bases). The CDR3 is 14 residues long. Trimming took 10 bases from V and 2 from J, leaving 12 bases between them. Germline CDR1 and CDR2: LNHDA and SQIVND (reference sequence). The CDR3 region is CATAGFTGANVLTF. CDR3 coding DNA: TGTGCCACCGCAGGGTTTACTGGGGCCAACGTCCTGACTTTC.

This clonotype was picked up many times. This chain connects TRBV11-2 to TRBJ2-5; D is undetermined. The V end was cut by 3 bases, the J end by 1 base, with 12 bases between. This CDR3 spans 15 amino acids. Germline V lookup: CDR1 SGHAT, CDR2 FQNNGV. This CDR3 is CASSLVDRTQETQYF. The CDR3 region has the DNA TGTGCCAGCAGCTTGGTCGACCGGACCCAAGAGACCCAGTACTTC.

This clonotype showed up many times. The J gene is TRBJ2-5, the V gene TRBV12-3 or TRBV12-4; possible D gene TRBD1, 5 bases. There are 15 residues in the CDR3. The V end lost 6 bases, the J end lost 4 bases, and 18 bases lay between the germline ends. This CDR3 reads CASSPLLGAPETQYF. The CDR3 DNA is TGTGCCAGCAGCCCCCTATTAGGGGCCCCAGAGACCCAGTACTTC.

At least ten counts were recorded for this clonotype. The rearrangement uses TRBV7-3 and TRBJ2-1; D is unclear. V was pared by 2 bases and J by 6 bases, with 8 bases between. There are 13 residues in the CDR3. Per the germline V gene, CDR1 is SGHTA and CDR2 is FQGTGA. CDR3 nucleotides: TGTGCCAGCAGCTTAGGTCGGTTCAATGAGCAGTTCTTC. This gives the protein CASSLGRFNEQFF.

The genes are TRBV30 and TRBJ2-1; D gene uncertain. The V end lost 3 bases, the J end lost 6 bases, and 12 bases lay between the germline ends. Germline CDR1 and CDR2: GTSNPN and SVGIG (reference sequence). The CDR3 has 13 amino acids. The CDR3 nucleotides are TGTGCCTGGAGCCTAGTCTCTCCCAATGAGCAGTTCTTC. As protein: CAWSLVSPNEQFF.

The V and J genes are TRBV28 and TRBJ1-1; TRBD1 might be the D (6 bases). V lost 3 bases, J lost 11 bases, and 16 bases lay in between. The CDR3 loop spans 13 amino acids. Germline CDR1 is MDHEN and CDR2 is SYDVKM. The CDR3, as DNA: TGTGCCAGCAGTTTCCTCTCTCAGGGGCGCGCTTTCTTT. It codes for CASSFLSQGRAFF.

The gene calls are TRBV9 and TRBJ2-7, with 8 bases that match TRBD1. CDR3 length equals 14 residues. The germline V gene encodes CDR1 SGDLS and CDR2 YYNGEE. V lost 4 bases, J lost 8 bases, and 11 bases stayed unmatched. CDR3 sequence (DNA): TGTGCCAGCAGCACAACCGGGACAGGAGACAAGCAGTACTTC. Amino acid sequence: CASSTTGTGDKQYF. The whole variable domain, filled in from reference TRBV9 and TRBJ2-7, reads DSGVTQTPKHLITATGQRVTLRCSPRSGDLSVYWYQQSLDQGLQFLIQYYNGEERAKGNILERFSAQQFPDLHSELNLSSLELGDSALYFCASSTTGTGDKQYFGPGTRLTVT.

This clonotype showed up just a few times. The chain uses TRBV6-2 or TRBV6-3 and TRBJ2-7; tentatively, D is TRBD2 (6 bases). The germline V gene has CDR1 MNHEY and CDR2 SVGEGT. V lost 2 bases, J lost 6 bases, and 17 bases lay in between. The CDR3 spans 15 residues. The CDR3 DNA follows: TGTGCCAGCAGTTACGTTCGGGGGACCGGGGGCGAGCAGTACTTC. Its protein is CASSYVRGTGGEQYF.

This clonotype was observed at least ten times. This chain joins TRBV6-4 and TRBJ2-7; TRBD2 matches 12 bases. The junction had 6 bases not matched to a gene; V was cut back by 6 bases and J by 0 bases. Germline CDR1 is MRHNA and CDR2 is SNTAGT. This CDR3 has 16 amino acids. CDR3 region: CASSPRGLAGSYEQYF. The DNA for the CDR3 is TGTGCCAGCAGCCCCCGGGGACTAGCGGGCTCCTACGAGCAGTACTTC.

This clonotype has ten or more counts. V usage is TRBV28 and J usage is TRBJ2-7, with 9 nucleotides matching TRBD2. Germline V gives CDR1 MDHEN, CDR2 SYDVKM. V dropped 7 bases and J dropped 5; count of bases not matched to a gene: 15. This CDR3 spans 16 amino acids. For the CDR3, the DNA is TGTGCCAGCACCTTTCTTCCGACTAGCGGTCCCCACGAGCAGTACTTC. Translating gives CASTFLPTSGPHEQYF.

This clonotype has only a few counts. Sequence at one end of the junction differs from germline and may be a read error. This chain's CDR3 is CASSLSGRTTEACF. The CDR3 DNA reads as TGTGCCAGCAGTCTTAGCGGGAGGACAACTGAAGCTTGCTTT. This sequence joins TRBV12-3 or TRBV12-4 and TRBJ1-1; tentatively, D is TRBD1 (5 bases). This CDR3 has 14 residues.

This chain uses TRBV3-1 with TRBJ2-7; D unresolved. Germline lookup yields CDR1 LGHDT and CDR2 YNNKEL (reference sequence). The CDR3 is 13 amino acids. Trimming left V 4 bases short and J 2 bases short, with 9 bases between. This CDR3 is CASSPPGPYEQYF. CDR3 nucleotides: TGTGCCAGCAGCCCCCCCGGGCCCTACGAGCAGTACTTC.